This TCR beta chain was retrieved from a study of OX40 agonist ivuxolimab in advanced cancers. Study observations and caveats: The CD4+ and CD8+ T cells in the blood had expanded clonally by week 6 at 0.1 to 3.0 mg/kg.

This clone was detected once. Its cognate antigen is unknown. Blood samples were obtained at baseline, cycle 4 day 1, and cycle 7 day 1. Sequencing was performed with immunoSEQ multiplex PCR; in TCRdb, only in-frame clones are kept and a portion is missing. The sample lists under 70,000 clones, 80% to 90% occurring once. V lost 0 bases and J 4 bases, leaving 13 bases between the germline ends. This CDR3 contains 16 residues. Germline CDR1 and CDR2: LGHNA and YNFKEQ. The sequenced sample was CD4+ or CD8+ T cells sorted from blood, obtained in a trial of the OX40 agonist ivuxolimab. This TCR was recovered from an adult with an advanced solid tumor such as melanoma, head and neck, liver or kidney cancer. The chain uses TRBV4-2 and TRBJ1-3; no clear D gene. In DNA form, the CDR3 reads TGTGCCAGCAGCCAAGATCGGGCCAGCGCAGGAAACACCATATATTTT. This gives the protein CASSQDRASAGNTIYF.